This TCR beta chain is from a study of blood T cell repertoires in COVID-19. This clone was seen once. Trimming stripped 5 bases from V and 0 bases from J, with 9 bases between. The CDR3 covers 14 residues. Per the germline V gene, CDR1 is LGHNT and CDR2 is FRNRAP. Clones were read by immunoSEQ multiplex PCR, and TCRdb kept only the in-frame ones, dropping some. The sample consists of 200,000 to 300,000 clones, approximately 90% of them appearing once. Those who participated ranged in age from about 18 to 89 years and resided in under 25 US areas. The TCR comes from a man aged 40-49 years who had recovered from COVID-19. Material for sequencing was PBMCs or T cells enriched from blood (not recorded which). The chain links TRBV12-5 to TRBJ2-3; D may be TRBD2 (5 bases). The DNA for the CDR3 is TGTGCTAGTGGTGAGGGTTCTAGCACAGATACGCAGTATTTT. Translating it yields CASGEGSSTDTQYF.